This TCR beta chain was recorded in a study of blood T cell repertoires in COVID-19. Study-wide context: T cells, B-cell-depleted T cells, or PBMCs supplied cDNA or gDNA.

Data came from immunoSEQ multiplex PCR; TCRdb stores just in-frame clones and leaves some out. The data show some 350,000 clones, with around 89% seen just once and about 1% held by the top ten. Germline CDR1 MNHEY, CDR2 SVGAGI. The V end lost 10 bases, the J end lost 4 bases, and 11 bases lay between the germline ends. This CDR3 is built from 11 residues. The sample taken for sequencing was PBMCs or T cells enriched from blood (not recorded which). The receptor was derived from a man between 18 and 35 years old who had recovered from COVID-19. This rearrangement joins TRBV6-5 to TRBJ2-7; D unclear. The CDR3 loop reads CATTENYEQYF. The CDR3 DNA is TGTGCCACCACGGAGAATTACGAGCAGTACTTC.